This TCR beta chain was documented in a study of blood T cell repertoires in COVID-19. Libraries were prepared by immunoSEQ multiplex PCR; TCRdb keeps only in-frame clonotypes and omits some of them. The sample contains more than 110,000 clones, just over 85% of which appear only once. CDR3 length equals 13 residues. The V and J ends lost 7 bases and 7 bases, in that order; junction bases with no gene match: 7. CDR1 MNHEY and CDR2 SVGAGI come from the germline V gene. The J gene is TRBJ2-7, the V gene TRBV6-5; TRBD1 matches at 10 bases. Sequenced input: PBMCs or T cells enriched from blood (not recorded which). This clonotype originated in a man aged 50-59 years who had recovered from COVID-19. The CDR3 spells CASTKDRGREQYF. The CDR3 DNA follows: TGTGCCAGCACCAAGGACAGGGGGAGAGAGCAGTACTTC.